These 10 T cell receptor beta chains share one sample of origin, sequenced in a study of OX40 agonist ivuxolimab in advanced cancers. The assay was immunoSEQ multiplex PCR, and TCRdb's table has in-frame clones only and misses some. The repertoire holds 95,000 to 100,000 clones, about 90% seen once, with about 1.5% in the top ten. This specimen was CD4+ or CD8+ T cells sorted from blood, taken in a trial of the OX40 agonist ivuxolimab. These TCRs come from an adult with an advanced solid tumor such as melanoma, head and neck, liver or kidney cancer.

This clone was picked up a small number of times. The chain uses TRBV12-2 and TRBJ1-1; the table's D call, TRBD1, has no DNA check behind it. TRBV12-2 is recorded as a pseudogene. The CDR3 length is 11 residues. CDR3 region: CASRLAGEAFF. CDR3 nucleotide sequence: TGTGCAAGTCGCTTAGCGGGCGAGGCTTTCTTT.

Details on this clone: This sample also contains other DNA sequences that code for the same CDR3. The J gene is TRBJ1-1, the V gene TRBV19; D might be TRBD1 (5 bases). V lost 5 bases to trimming and J lost 0 bases, with 10 bases between them. The CDR3 length is 14 residues. In germline, CDR1 is LNHDA, CDR2 SQIVND (reference sequence). As DNA, the CDR3 is TGTGCCAGTAGTCTTCAGGGATTGAACACTGAAGCTTTCTTT. Its protein product is CASSLQGLNTEAFF.

This chain joins TRBV19 and TRBJ2-2, with 9 bases fitting TRBD1. CDR1 is LNHDA, CDR2 SQIVND, per germline (reference sequence). The CDR3 is 15 amino acids. V lost 9 bases and J lost 6; bases outside the gene matches: 11. The DNA of the CDR3 is TGTGCCAGCCTAACCGGGACAGGGAGCCCCGGGGAGCTGTTTTTT. Translated: CASLTGTGSPGELFF.

This clone turned up a few times. CDR3 sequence reads: CAMGGGRGYEQYF. As DNA, the CDR3 is TGTGCCATGGGGGGCGGGAGAGGGTACGAGCAGTACTTC. The genes are TRBV10-3 and TRBJ2-7; the D gene is possibly TRBD2 (7 bases). In germline, CDR1 is ENHRY, CDR2 SYGVKD. The CDR3 has 13 residues. Deletions cut 9 bases from V and 4 bases from J, with 16 bases between.

The rearrangement uses TRBV29-1 and TRBJ1-3, with TRBD1 matching 9 bases. This CDR3 is built from 13 residues. Germline CDR1 reads SQVTM; CDR2 reads ANQGSEA. The ends lost 5 bases at V and 7 bases at J; junction bases unmatched: 6. The CDR3 DNA follows: TGCAGCGTTTATGGGGACAGGGTTAACACCATATATTTT. Translating it yields CSVYGDRVNTIYF.

The V gene is TRBV7-9, the J gene TRBJ2-7, with 10 bases matching TRBD2. This CDR3 has 17 residues. Germline CDR1 and CDR2: SEHNR and FQNEAQ (reference sequence). V shed 1 base, J shed 1 base, and the junction held 7 bases outside the gene matches. The CDR3 region has the DNA TGTGCCAGCAGCTTAGGAGCAGCGGGAGGGATTTCCTACGAGCAGTACTTC. Its protein is CASSLGAAGGISYEQYF.

V usage is TRBV28 and J usage is TRBJ2-2, with D maybe TRBD1 (8 bases). The germline V and J ends were trimmed by 8 bases and 4 bases, with 14 bases remaining between them. Germline CDR1 and CDR2: MDHEN and SYDVKM. The CDR3 spans 14 residues. This CDR3 reads CASETGGVTGELFF. The CDR3 coding sequence is TGTGCCAGCGAAACAGGGGGGGTCACCGGGGAGCTGTTTTTT.

The rearrangement joins TRBV11-2 to TRBJ1-1, with D unclear. The CDR3 is 14 residues long. CDR1 and CDR2 (germline): SGHAT, FQNNGV. With 2 bases removed from V and 3 bases from J, the gap between germline ends came to 10 bases. The CDR3 loop is CASSLTRTDTEAFF. The CDR3 nucleotides are TGTGCCAGCAGCTTAACCAGGACGGACACTGAAGCTTTCTTT. The complete variable domain, with remaining parts taken from reference TRBV11-2 and TRBJ1-1, reads EAGVAQSPRYKIIEKRQSVAFWCNPISGHATLYWYQQILGQGPKLLIQFQNNGVVDDSQLPKDRFSAERLKGVDSTLKIQPAKLEDSAVYLCASSLTRTDTEAFFGQGTRLTVV.

The chain combines TRBV19 with TRBJ1-1; the D gene is possibly TRBD1 (5 bases). The CDR3 length is 13 residues. Trimming stripped 3 bases from V and 8 bases from J, with 13 bases between. Germline CDR1 and CDR2: LNHDA and SQIVND (reference sequence). The CDR3 sequence is CASSINEGREAFF. DNA for the CDR3: TGTGCCAGTAGTATTAATGAGGGGAGGGAAGCTTTCTTT.

The chain uses TRBV6-5 and TRBJ2-3; unclear D gene. V lost 6 bases to trimming and J lost 0 bases, with 7 bases between them. CDR1 and CDR2 from the germline V gene are MNHEY and SVGAGI. The CDR3 totals 13 residues. The chain's CDR3 is CASSPPSTDTQYF. CDR3 coding DNA: TGTGCCAGCAGCCCACCCAGCACAGATACGCAGTATTTT.